This T cell receptor beta chain was observed in a study of T cells in Graves' hyperthyroidism and ophthalmopathy. Findings and caveats of the study: Patients with ophthalmopathy were separated from those with stable hyperthyroidism by a 13 V-J model. In the blood, most expanded thyroid clonotypes above 0.001 appeared as well.

This clonotype has a single count. Antigen specificity is unknown. A much larger clone is a single base away; this may be a read error. This CDR3 is 16 amino acids long. V was pared by 4 bases and J by 0 bases, with 6 bases of the junction left unmatched. Researchers amplified the TCR beta CDR3 regions from RNA transcripts. TCR CDR3 underwent first-round RT-PCR with the HTBI primer set. TCRdb analysed the multiplex PCR reads with MiXCR anew, one entry per CDR3 protein. The sample gives about 130,000 distinct CDR3 sequences, about 20% of which show up once; roughly 71% is in the top ten. Specimen: blood. The clonotype originates from a woman in her fifties or sixties with Graves' hyperthyroidism that later progressed to Graves' ophthalmopathy. The chain uses TRBV12-3 or TRBV12-4 and TRBJ2-1; 7 positions match TRBD2. Written as DNA, the CDR3 is TGTGCCAGCAGTTGTATAGCGGGTTACTCCTACAATGAGCAGTTCTTC. Translated: CASSCIAGYSYNEQFF.